A single sample gave rise to the 29 T cell receptor beta chains below, sequenced in a study of shared clonotypes between healthy human individuals. Here immunoSEQ multiplex PCR was the method, and the copy in TCRdb shows in-frame clones only, minus some. The sample has more than 2,000,000 clones, approximately 93% seen once; the top ten hold 0.39%. What was sequenced was naive CD4+ T cells from PBMCs. Sample subset: CD45RA+ positively selected. Receptors were obtained from a man younger than 35 in good health. Some clones in this sample may be carry-over from other donors' samples.

This clone occurred a few times. The gene calls are TRBV27 and TRBJ1-1; 7 bases are shared with TRBD1. The V segment lost 2 bases and the J segment 10 bases; nucleotides outside the gene matches: 10. The CDR3 is made up of 14 amino acids. Germline-derived CDR1 and CDR2 are MNHEY and SMNVEV (reference sequence). The CDR3 DNA sequence: TGTGCCAGCAGTTTACAGGCAGGGGGGACAAGAGCTTTCTTT. Its protein product is CASSLQAGGTRAFF.

This clone was seen once. The V call is TRBV5-1, the J call TRBJ2-7; D gene unclear. The CDR3 extends over 18 amino acids. Germline CDR1 reads SGHRS; CDR2 reads YFSETQ. Trimming pared 0 bases from V and 0 bases from J, leaving 19 bases between. The CDR3 DNA follows: TGCGCCAGCAGCTTGGCCCAAAATCCCGGAGCGAGCTCCTACGAGCAGTACTTC. Encoded protein: CASSLAQNPGASSYEQYF.

V and J are TRBV5-6 and TRBJ2-4; D unclear. CDR3 length: 16 residues. Trimming removed 0 bases at V and 0 bases at J, with 10 bases between. In germline, CDR1 is SGHDT, CDR2 YYEEEE. CDR3 sequence (DNA): TGTGCCAGCAGCTTGGGGGCGATAATAGCCAAAAACATTCAGTACTTC. Translating gives CASSLGAIIAKNIQYF.

The CDR3 spells CASSYSTREGRGEQYF. DNA of the CDR3: TGTGCCAGCAGTTACTCGACCCGGGAGGGCCGGGGGGAGCAGTACTTC. This chain links TRBV6-6 with TRBJ2-7, with 8 bases lining up with TRBD2. Germline loops: CDR1 MNHNY, CDR2 SVGAGI (reference sequence). V shed 0 bases, J shed 7 bases, and the junction held 11 bases outside the gene matches. The CDR3 covers 16 residues.

The genes are TRBV27 and TRBJ2-5; the D gene is possibly TRBD1 (5 bases). V dropped 8 bases and J dropped 5 bases, with 18 bases sitting between them. In germline, CDR1 is MNHEY, CDR2 SMNVEV (reference sequence). This CDR3 region has 14 residues. The CDR3 region has the DNA TGTGCCAGCGGGTCACCCCGGACACGGGAGACCCAGTACTTC. Protein product: CASGSPRTRETQYF.

The chain joins TRBV7-6 to TRBJ2-5; D call uncertain. The germline V gene has CDR1 SGHVS and CDR2 FNYEAQ. The CDR3 totals 15 residues. V lost 3 bases, J lost 4 bases, and 15 bases lay in between. Here the CDR3 DNA reads TGTGCCAGCAGCTTCAACCCCGACCCCAGAGAGACCCAGTACTTC. It yields the protein CASSFNPDPRETQYF.

The CDR3 DNA sequence: TGTGCCAGCTCACCCAGAGAGGATCAGCCCCAGCATTTT. Its protein product is CASSPREDQPQHF. This sequence joins TRBV18 and TRBJ1-5; D unclear. Trimming stripped 3 bases from V and 5 bases from J, with 8 bases between. The V gene's germline CDR1 is KGHSH and CDR2 LQKENI. The length of the CDR3 is 13 residues. The whole variable domain, filled in from reference TRBV18 and TRBJ1-5, reads NAGVMQNPRHLVRRRGQEARLRCSPMKGHSHVYWYRQLPEEGLKFMVYLQKENIIDESGMPKERFSAEFPKEGPSILRIQQVVRGDSAAYFCASSPREDQPQHFGDGTRLSIL.

This clone occurred once. This chain connects TRBV5-1 to TRBJ2-7; D might be TRBD2 (6 bases). Looked up from germline, CDR1 is SGHRS and CDR2 is YFSETQ. Between the trimmed V and J ends, which lost 4 bases and 0 bases, there was a span of 14 bases. The CDR3 is 15 amino acids. CDR3 nucleotide sequence: TGCGCCAGCAGCCTCGGGGGTTTCAACTCCTACGAGCAGTACTTC. Residues: CASSLGGFNSYEQYF. Drawing the rest from reference TRBV5-1 and TRBJ2-7, the complete variable domain is KAGVTQTPRYLIKTRGQQVTLSCSPISGHRSVSWYQQTPGQGLQFLFEYFSETQRNKGNFPGRFSGRQFSNSRSEMNVSTLELGDSALYLCASSLGGFNSYEQYFGPGTRLTVT.

The V gene is TRBV29-1, the J gene TRBJ2-6; D is tentatively TRBD1 or TRBD2 (6 bases each). Germline V gene lookup returns CDR1 SQVTM and CDR2 ANQGSEA. Deletions cut 5 bases from V and 1 base from J, with 18 bases between. The CDR3 runs 17 residues. The CDR3 sequence: CSVKVEGVLSGANVLTF. As DNA, the CDR3 is TGCAGCGTTAAGGTGGAGGGGGTTCTGTCTGGGGCCAACGTCCTGACTTTC.

This chain links TRBV5-4 with TRBJ1-1; no clear D gene. The CDR3 has 12 amino acids. Between the trimmed V and J ends, which lost 0 bases and 3 bases, there was a span of 3 bases. In germline, CDR1 is SGHNT, CDR2 YYREEE (reference sequence). The CDR3, as DNA: TGTGCCAGCAGCTTGGAGGACACTGAAGCTTTCTTT. Translating it yields CASSLEDTEAFF.

The rearrangement links TRBV6-5 to TRBJ2-5; D is ambiguous. Trimming stripped 6 bases from V and 2 bases from J, with 13 bases between. The germline V gene encodes CDR1 MNHEY and CDR2 SVGAGI. The CDR3 is made up of 14 amino acids. Written as DNA, the CDR3 is TGTGCCAGCAGGATGTCCCCCATACAAGAGACCCAGTACTTC. Protein sequence: CASRMSPIQETQYF.

Concerning this clone itself: Other DNA sequences within the sample encode an identical CDR3. The rearrangement links TRBV9 to TRBJ1-3; D is possibly TRBD1 (5 bases). V lost 0 bases and J 0 bases, leaving 10 bases between the germline ends. This CDR3 is built from 16 residues. CDR1 is SGDLS and CDR2 is YYNGEE in the germline V gene. The CDR3 region is CASSVGGRSSGNTIYF. DNA of the CDR3: TGTGCCAGCAGCGTAGGGGGACGGTCCTCTGGAAACACCATATATTTT.

The gene calls are TRBV21-1 and TRBJ2-7; TRBD1 reflects the table's D call only, with no check against the DNA. TRBV21-1 is a listed pseudogene. This CDR3 comprises 16 residues. As DNA, the CDR3 is TGTGCCAGCAGCAATTATCGACAGGGGATGACCTACGAGCAGTACTTC. Its protein product is CASSNYRQGMTYEQYF.

In nucleotides, the CDR3 is TGTGCCAGCAGCTTCTGGGGGGCTATCGGGGAGCTGTTTTTT. Its translation is CASSFWGAIGELFF. The rearrangement joins TRBV5-6 to TRBJ2-2; D is perhaps TRBD1 or TRBD2 (6 bases each). Germline V CDR1 and CDR2: SGHDT, YYEEEE. This CDR3 is 14 amino acids long. V gave up 2 bases and J gave up 7 bases, with 12 bases separating them.

This clone was seen just once. J is TRBJ1-2 and V is TRBV19, with a weak D call TRBD1 (5 bases). Trimming shortened V by 3 bases and J by 4 bases, and 12 bases separated the two germline ends. This CDR3 is 14 amino acids long. The germline V gene encodes CDR1 LNHDA and CDR2 SQIVND (reference sequence). The CDR3 loop reads CASSIGTGSYGYTF. The CDR3, as DNA: TGTGCCAGTAGTATCGGGACGGGATCCTATGGCTACACCTTC. Supplemented by reference TRBV19 and TRBJ1-2, the full variable domain reads DGGITQSPKYLFRKEGQNVTLSCEQNLNHDAMYWYRQDPGQGLRLIYYSQIVNDFQKGDIAEGYSVSREKKESFPLTVTSAQKNPTAFYLCASSIGTGSYGYTFGSGTRLTVV.

This clone was seen once. V usage is TRBV28 and J usage is TRBJ1-6; 9 nucleotides align to TRBD1. The junction had 6 bases not matched to a gene; V was cut back by 8 bases and J by 10 bases. The CDR3 is 13 residues long. Germline CDR1 and CDR2: MDHEN and SYDVKM. DNA for the CDR3: TGTGCCAGCGTGCGGGACAGGGACTCACCCCTCCACTTT. It yields the protein CASVRDRDSPLHF.

In this sample, this clone turned up once. At one boundary the junction diverges from the germline segment, which might be a read error. The V gene is TRBV18, the J gene TRBJ1-2; no clear D. This CDR3 has 9 residues. Germline V CDR1 and CDR2: KGHSH, LQKENI. The CDR3 nucleotides read TGTGCCAGCTCCCCTGGAAGAGGGTTC. This codes for CASSPGRGF.

The chain links TRBV5-1 to TRBJ2-1; D is possibly TRBD2 (6 bases). CDR3 size: 15 residues. V dropped 2 bases and J dropped 1 base, with 10 bases sitting between them. CDR1 is SGHRS and CDR2 is YFSETQ in the germline V gene. CDR3 coding DNA: TGCGCCAGCAGCTTACGGGAGAGGTCCTACAATGAGCAGTTCTTC. It yields the protein CASSLRERSYNEQFF. The whole variable domain, filled in from reference TRBV5-1 and TRBJ2-1, reads KAGVTQTPRYLIKTRGQQVTLSCSPISGHRSVSWYQQTPGQGLQFLFEYFSETQRNKGNFPGRFSGRQFSNSRSEMNVSTLELGDSALYLCASSLRERSYNEQFFGPGTRLTVL.

The rearrangement links TRBV27 to TRBJ2-2; TRBD2 agrees at 9 bases. The CDR3 has 15 residues. Germline V gene lookup returns CDR1 MNHEY and CDR2 SMNVEV (reference sequence). V lost 2 bases to trimming and J lost 9 bases; unmatched junction nucleotides: 7. The CDR3 DNA sequence: TGTGCCAGCAGTTTAGCGGGAGGGCCAGTTTGGGAGCTGTTTTTT. It yields the protein CASSLAGGPVWELFF.

The chain recombines TRBV29-1 with TRBJ2-3; no clear D. Between the trimmed V and J ends, which lost 5 bases and 2 bases, there was a span of 8 bases. Germline assignment: CDR1 SQVTM and CDR2 ANQGSEA. The CDR3 runs 12 residues. The CDR3 bases are TGCAGCGTTAAACTTTTCACAGATACGCAGTATTTT. Translated: CSVKLFTDTQYF.

The gene calls are TRBV7-2 and TRBJ2-6; D is unclear. With 4 bases removed from V and 2 bases from J, the gap between germline ends came to 9 bases. Germline V gene sequence: CDR1 SGHTA, CDR2 FQGNSA. The CDR3 covers 15 residues. In DNA form, the CDR3 reads TGTGCCAGCAGCTCGAACGCGGCTGGGGCCAACGTCCTGACTTTC. Translated, it gives CASSSNAAGANVLTF.

The chain is built from TRBV30 and TRBJ2-7, with TRBD2 matching over 7 bases. This CDR3 comprises 14 residues. The V gene's germline CDR1 is GTSNPN and CDR2 SVGIG (reference sequence). The junction had 10 bases not matched to a gene; V was cut back by 3 bases and J by 5 bases. As DNA, the CDR3 is TGTGCCTGGAGCCCTAGCGGTCGATATCACGAGCAGTACTTC. Residues: CAWSPSGRYHEQYF.

The chain has TRBV6-6 and TRBJ1-1; D is perhaps TRBD1 (5 bases). This CDR3 contains 16 residues. The germline V gene encodes CDR1 MNHNY and CDR2 SVGAGI (reference sequence). With 0 bases removed from V and 7 bases from J, the gap between germline ends came to 18 bases. This chain's CDR3 is CASSYSNQGSLIEAFF. As DNA, the CDR3 is TGTGCCAGCAGTTACTCGAATCAGGGATCCCTTATTGAAGCTTTCTTT.

The rearrangement links TRBV28 to TRBJ1-2; possible D gene TRBD1, 5 bases. CDR1 and CDR2 from the germline V gene are MDHEN and SYDVKM. The CDR3 loop spans 12 amino acids. Trimming left V 2 bases short and J 10 bases short, with 11 bases between. The CDR3 loop reads CASSLKVDTYTF. The CDR3 bases are TGTGCCAGCAGTTTAAAGGTGGACACCTACACCTTC.

As for this clone: The sample holds other DNA sequences that translate to the same CDR3. CDR3 nucleotides: TGTGCCAGTAGTCGGACAGAGAGCTACGAGCAGTACTTC. Its translation is CASSRTESYEQYF. The chain joins TRBV19 to TRBJ2-7; maybe TRBD1 (6 bases). This CDR3 comprises 13 residues. The germline gives CDR1 LNHDA, CDR2 SQIVND (reference sequence). The V end was cut by 5 bases, the J end by 3 bases, with 11 bases between.

The chain combines TRBV19 with TRBJ2-1, with 8 bases fitting TRBD2. The V gene's germline CDR1 is LNHDA and CDR2 SQIVND (reference sequence). V was pared by 5 bases and J by 3 bases, with 6 bases of the junction left unmatched. CDR3 length: 15 residues. CDR3 in amino acids: CASSASGSDYNEQFF. The CDR3 bases are TGTGCCAGTAGTGCCAGCGGGAGCGACTACAATGAGCAGTTCTTC.

The gene calls are TRBV9 and TRBJ1-1; D not certain. Germline V gene data show CDR1 as SGDLS and CDR2 as YYNGEE. The V and J ends lost 3 bases and 1 base respectively, with 19 bases between them. The CDR3 sequence is 17 residues long. CDR3 nucleotides: TGTGCCAGCAGCGCGTTTTTGGAGGGCAAGACGAACACTGAAGCTTTCTTT. Amino acid sequence: CASSAFLEGKTNTEAFF.

The chain couples TRBV15 to TRBJ1-1; D unclear. This CDR3 comprises 14 residues. V dropped 1 base and J dropped 1 base, with 7 bases sitting between them. CDR1 LNHNV and CDR2 YYDKDF come from the germline V gene (reference sequence). CDR3 region: CATSRGDPNTEAFF. The CDR3 nucleotides are TGTGCCACCAGCAGAGGTGACCCGAACACTGAAGCTTTCTTT.

For this clone: Other DNA sequences in this specimen translate into the identical CDR3. This CDR3 is CASSLNNEQFF. As DNA, the CDR3 is TGTGCCAGCAGCTTAAACAATGAGCAGTTCTTC. The V gene is TRBV5-6, the J gene TRBJ2-1; no clear D. Trimming took 2 bases from V and 5 from J, leaving 2 bases between them. The CDR3 is made up of 11 amino acids. Looked up from germline, CDR1 is SGHDT and CDR2 is YYEEEE.